This TCR beta chain was recovered during a study of early T cells in non-severe SARS-CoV-2 infection. CDR3 length: 14 residues. V lost 3 bases and J lost 2, with 10 bases in between. Germline V lookup: CDR1 KGHSH, CDR2 LQKENI. TCRdb reprocessed the 5' RACE reads via MiXCR and lists one record per CDR3 protein. This table has 70,000 to 95,000 distinct CDR3 sequences, about a sixth appearing once. In its sample, this clonotype was seen a few times. This rearrangement joins TRBV18 to TRBJ1-1, with D unclear. Sequencing used whole blood. The receptor was derived from an adult who was a healthcare worker with PCR-confirmed SARS-CoV-2 infection or an uninfected control (not recorded which). This CDR3 is CASSPLGQNTEAFF. CDR3 coding DNA: TGTGCCAGCTCACCTCTTGGGCAAAACACTGAAGCTTTCTTT.